This T cell receptor beta chain was sequenced in a study of blood T cell repertoires in COVID-19. The CDR3 has 13 amino acids. V was shortened by 5 bases and J by 5 bases, with 12 bases between the two germline ends. Clones were sequenced by immunoSEQ multiplex PCR, and TCRdb holds only the in-frame ones, with some missing. The sample gives hundreds of thousands of clones, around 86% of which show up once; more than 1.4% is in the top ten. The TCR comes from a young woman with active or convalescent COVID-19. This chain connects TRBV12-3 or TRBV12-4 to TRBJ1-2; D not resolved. Sequenced input: peripheral blood. The chain's CDR3 is CASSQTREYGYTF. The CDR3 region has the DNA TGTGCCAGCAGTCAGACCCGGGAGTATGGCTACACCTTC.